This entry describes one T cell receptor (beta chain). Its matching antigen is unknown. cDNA libraries of TCR beta carried unique molecular identifiers. One entry per CDR3 protein results from TCRdb running MiXCR on the PCR reads. Of 400,000 to 500,000 distinct CDR3 sequences listed, about 39% are singletons. The data were taken from a study of post-analysis software for immune sequencing data. Study-wide points: TRBV segments more frequent in patients than in controls numbered five and included TRBV5-6, TRBV5-1 and TRBV20-1.

Germline values: CDR1 MNHEY, CDR2 SVGEGT. This CDR3 has 11 residues. Trimming took 10 bases from V and 3 from J, leaving 9 bases between them. This chain uses TRBV6-2 or TRBV6-3 with TRBJ1-1; D not resolved. The receptor was derived from a girl aged 2 to 9 with multiple sclerosis. The sequenced sample consisted of blood. DNA for the CDR3: TGTGCCACCACAGAGTACACTGAAGCTTTCTTT. Its protein is CATTEYTEAFF.